This T cell receptor beta chain was captured in a study of OX40 agonist ivuxolimab in advanced cancers. Turning to the study itself: Partial responses were recorded for three patients, including one with hepatocellular carcinoma and two with cutaneous melanoma.

Comments on this clone: The antigen is unknown.

The length of the CDR3 is 17 residues. The V end was cut by 5 bases, the J end by 1 base, with 19 bases between. The germline V gene encodes CDR1 LGHNA and CDR2 YNFKEQ. Study outcomes and limitations: Low clonal expansion, among the lowest seen, marked partial responders at 0.1-3.0 mg/kg. CD4+ and CD8+ blood T cells expanded clonally by week 6 at 0.1 to 3.0 mg/kg. On average, CD8+ T cells showed a greater number of expanded clones than CD4+.

Sequenced by immunoSEQ multiplex PCR; TCRdb stores in-frame clones only, minus some. The table has around 44,000 clones, around 86% seen once. The rearrangement uses TRBV4-2 and TRBJ2-3; D might be TRBD2 (5 bases). Sequences were derived from CD4+ or CD8+ T cells sorted from blood, sampled in a trial of the OX40 agonist ivuxolimab. This clonotype originated in an adult with an advanced solid tumor such as melanoma, head and neck, liver or kidney cancer. The CDR3 coding sequence is TGTGCCAGCAGCACAACGACGCTCAGGACTGGCACAGATACGCAGTATTTT. Its translation: CASSTTTLRTGTDTQYF.